Shown below are 30 T cell receptor beta chains from a single sample sequenced in a study of blood T cell repertoires in COVID-19. TCRdb's table, derived via immunoSEQ multiplex PCR, lists solely in-frame clones and lacks some. This sample has about 140,000 clones, with about 90% found just once. Sequenced input: peripheral blood. Receptors originate from a woman aged 60-75 years with acute or convalescent COVID-19.

In this sample, this clone turned up once. This chain joins TRBV7-2 and TRBJ1-5, with D unclear. V was cut by 2 bases and J by 0 bases, with 11 bases left in between. CDR1 and CDR2 from the germline V gene are SGHTA and FQGNSA. The CDR3 is made up of 16 amino acids. The chain's CDR3 is CASSLYTRSSNQPQHF. The CDR3 DNA is TGTGCCAGCAGCTTATATACCAGGTCTAGCAATCAGCCCCAGCATTTT.

This clone was picked up a small number of times. The chain employs TRBV5-5 and TRBJ1-2, with D possibly being TRBD1 (6 bases). CDR3 size: 14 residues. Per the germline V gene, CDR1 is SGHKS and CDR2 is YYEKEE (reference sequence). V lost 2 bases, J lost 7 bases, and 15 bases lay in between. The CDR3 bases are TGTGCCAGCAGCTTCAACAGGGAAACGGGTGGCTACACCTTC. Encoded protein: CASSFNRETGGYTF.

In nucleotides, the CDR3 is TGTGCCAGCAGCCGACAGAGTACCGGGGAGCTGTTTTTT. It yields the protein CASSRQSTGELFF. The V gene is TRBV7-3, the J gene TRBJ2-2; a weak D match, TRBD1 (5 bases). Germline-derived CDR1 and CDR2 are SGHTA and FQGTGA. Between the trimmed V and J ends, which lost 5 bases and 5 bases, there was a span of 9 bases. The CDR3 loop spans 13 amino acids. The entire variable domain, with the rest obtained from reference TRBV7-3 and TRBJ2-2, is as follows: GAGVSQTPSNKVTEKGKYVELRCDPISGHTALYWYRQSLGQGPEFLIYFQGTGAADDSGLPNDRFFAVRPEGSVSTLKIQRTERGDSAVYLCASSRQSTGELFFGEGSRLTVL.

The chain employs TRBV27 and TRBJ2-7; TRBD1 might be the D (6 bases). Trimming removed 3 bases from V and 0 bases from J, with 12 bases in between. The CDR3 length is 15 residues. Germline loops: CDR1 MNHEY, CDR2 SMNVEV (reference sequence). The CDR3 DNA reads TGTGCCAGCAGTTTCTTTCAGGACAGCTCCTACGAGCAGTACTTC. As protein: CASSFFQDSSYEQYF.

This chain uses TRBV19 with TRBJ1-5; D is uncertain. The CDR3 length is 14 residues. CDR1 and CDR2 from the germline V gene are LNHDA and SQIVND (reference sequence). Trimming pared 5 bases from V and 0 bases from J, leaving 8 bases between. CDR3 sequence: CASSPRHSNQPQHF. CDR3 nucleotide sequence: TGTGCCAGTAGTCCCAGACATAGCAATCAGCCCCAGCATTTT.

Only one count was recorded for this clone. V is TRBV18 and J is TRBJ2-5; 9 nucleotides align to TRBD1. Trimming at V came to 0 bases and at J to 1 base, leaving 6 bases not matched to a gene. The CDR3 has 17 amino acids. Germline-derived CDR1 and CDR2 are KGHSH and LQKENI. CDR3 nucleotide sequence: TGTGCCAGCTCACCACCGGGACAGGGAACGGTCCAAGAGACCCAGTACTTC. It yields the protein CASSPPGQGTVQETQYF. The entire variable domain, with the rest obtained from reference TRBV18 and TRBJ2-5, is as follows: NAGVMQNPRHLVRRRGQEARLRCSPMKGHSHVYWYRQLPEEGLKFMVYLQKENIIDESGMPKERFSAEFPKEGPSILRIQQVVRGDSAAYFCASSPPGQGTVQETQYFGPGTRLLVL.

CDR3 in amino acids: CASSSLWKQGSSYGYTF. The CDR3 nucleotides read TGTGCCAGCAGCTCCTTATGGAAACAGGGATCCTCCTATGGCTACACCTTC. The chain is built from TRBV7-9 and TRBJ1-2; D is possibly TRBD1 (6 bases). CDR3 length equals 17 residues. Looked up from germline, CDR1 is SEHNR and CDR2 is FQNEAQ (reference sequence). The V end lost 4 bases, the J end lost 4 bases, and 22 bases lay between the germline ends.

The chain has TRBV18 and TRBJ1-6, with 9 bases aligning to TRBD1. Per the germline V gene, CDR1 is KGHSH and CDR2 is LQKENI. Unmatched junction bases numbered 6, after V lost 6 bases and J lost 9 bases. The CDR3 consists of 14 residues. The CDR3 reads CASSPDRGSSPLHF. In DNA, the CDR3 is TGTGCCAGCTCGCCGGACAGGGGCAGTTCACCCCTCCACTTT.

J is TRBJ2-5 and V is TRBV4-1; D may be TRBD2 (6 bases). The CDR3 extends over 14 amino acids. Germline assignment: CDR1 MGHRA and CDR2 YSYEKL. The V and J ends lost 1 base and 4 bases respectively, with 10 bases between them. The CDR3 protein is CASSQGGGRETQYF. The CDR3 DNA reads as TGCGCCAGCAGCCAAGGCGGAGGGAGAGAGACCCAGTACTTC.

The chain carries TRBV19 and TRBJ1-4; D is uncertain. The CDR3 has 15 amino acids. Trimming took 7 bases from V and 7 from J, leaving 19 bases between them. The V gene's germline CDR1 is LNHDA and CDR2 SQIVND (reference sequence). CDR3 amino acids: CASTLSRVIGEKLFF. The CDR3 DNA reads TGTGCCAGTACCCTGAGTCGAGTAATCGGTGAAAAACTGTTTTTT.

V usage is TRBV7-6 and J usage is TRBJ1-3; the D gene is possibly TRBD1 (5 bases). The CDR3 totals 16 residues. Between the trimmed V and J ends, which lost 8 bases and 3 bases, there was a span of 20 bases. The germline CDR1 and CDR2 sequences are SGHVS and FNYEAQ. CDR3 sequence reads: CASSSLRGKGGNTIYF. The CDR3 DNA is TGTGCCAGCTCCAGCCTCCGGGGGAAGGGTGGAAACACCATATATTTT.

The chain couples TRBV6-2 or TRBV6-3 to TRBJ1-2; D ambiguous. Trimming shortened V by 0 bases and J by 2 bases, and 16 bases separated the two germline ends. The germline gives CDR1 MNHEY, CDR2 SVGEGT. This CDR3 is built from 17 residues. For the CDR3, the DNA is TGTGCCAGCAGTTACTCGGCCCGGGGAAGAGGAAACTATGGCTACACCTTC. This encodes CASSYSARGRGNYGYTF.

The rearrangement uses TRBV6-5 and TRBJ2-7; D gene uncertain. Per the germline V gene, CDR1 is MNHEY and CDR2 is SVGAGI. Trimming removed 0 bases from V and 3 bases from J, with 12 bases in between. This CDR3 is 15 amino acids long. The CDR3 protein is CASSYSWAAYYEQYF. CDR3 bases: TGTGCCAGCAGTTACTCCTGGGCCGCCTACTACGAGCAGTACTTC.

The chain employs TRBV7-2 and TRBJ1-2, with 9 bases that match TRBD1. Germline values: CDR1 SGHTA, CDR2 FQGNSA. Trimming at V came to 7 bases and at J to 4 bases, leaving 7 bases not matched to a gene. The CDR3 sequence is 14 residues long. The chain's CDR3 is CASTPGTGIYGYTF. The CDR3 DNA sequence: TGTGCCAGCACCCCAGGGACAGGGATCTATGGCTACACCTTC.

The chain carries TRBV19 and TRBJ2-3; a possible D gene is TRBD1 (5 bases). CDR3 length: 13 residues. In germline, CDR1 is LNHDA, CDR2 SQIVND (reference sequence). Deletions cut 10 bases from V and 6 bases from J, with 17 bases between. CDR3 sequence: CATNRMYGDTQYF. CDR3 in DNA: TGTGCCACCAACAGGATGTATGGCGATACGCAGTATTTT.

This clone has just one count. The chain has TRBV19 and TRBJ1-1; TRBD1 agrees at 7 bases. The CDR3 sequence is 14 residues long. V shed 5 bases and J 5 bases; nucleotides not matched to a gene: 8. Germline CDR1 and CDR2: LNHDA and SQIVND (reference sequence). Here the CDR3 DNA reads TGTGCCAGTAGTCAACCGGGACAGAGGACTGAAGCTTTCTTT. Amino acids: CASSQPGQRTEAFF.

The chain employs TRBV10-3 and TRBJ1-2; D gene uncertain. The CDR3 consists of 14 residues. V lost 0 bases and J lost 6, with 11 bases in between. CDR1 and CDR2 from the germline V gene are ENHRY and SYGVKD. This CDR3 is CAISESVTPNGYTF. The CDR3 DNA reads as TGTGCCATCAGTGAGTCAGTGACACCAAATGGCTACACCTTC.

Points on this clone: Additional DNA sequences in this sample encode the identical CDR3. The V call is TRBV6-5, the J call TRBJ1-1; 7 bases align to TRBD1. The ends lost 6 bases at V and 5 bases at J; junction bases unmatched: 3. This CDR3 is built from 12 residues. Germline CDR1 is MNHEY and CDR2 is SVGAGI. The CDR3: CASRQTGTEAFF. Written as DNA, the CDR3 is TGTGCCAGCAGGCAGACAGGGACTGAAGCTTTCTTT.

This clone turned up a few times. The chain combines TRBV2 with TRBJ1-1, with D possibly being TRBD1 (5 bases). Germline V gene sequence: CDR1 SNHLY, CDR2 FYNNEI. This CDR3 spans 13 amino acids. Trimming left V 8 bases short and J 1 base short, with 11 bases between. The DNA for the CDR3 is TGTGCCAGCCAGAAGCAGGGGAACACTGAAGCTTTCTTT. Translation gives CASQKQGNTEAFF. Looking up the rest from reference TRBV2 and TRBJ1-1 gives the full variable domain: EPEVTQTPSHQVTQMGQEVILRCVPISNHLYFYWYRQILGQKVEFLVSFYNNEISEKSEIFDDQFSVERPDGSNFTLKIRSTKLEDSAMYFCASQKQGNTEAFFGQGTRLTVV.

The chain has TRBV27 and TRBJ1-2, with D unclear. V lost 10 bases, J lost 2 bases, and 8 bases lay in between. This CDR3 is 11 amino acids long. Germline CDR1 and CDR2: MNHEY and SMNVEV (reference sequence). CDR3 in amino acids: CAITGNYGYTF. The CDR3 DNA reads TGTGCCATAACGGGGAACTATGGCTACACCTTC.

Notes on this clone: This CDR3 is also generated by other DNA sequences in the sample. The chain carries TRBV15 and TRBJ1-2; D is uncertain. Germline assignment: CDR1 LNHNV and CDR2 YYDKDF (reference sequence). Trimming removed 3 bases from V and 2 bases from J, with 7 bases in between. The CDR3 covers 13 residues. CDR3 protein: CATSRGANYGYTF. The CDR3 DNA reads TGTGCCACCAGCAGGGGAGCAAACTATGGCTACACCTTC.

The V and J genes are TRBV5-1 and TRBJ2-7; TRBD2 matches at 8 bases. After removal of 4 bases from V and 3 bases from J, the junction contained 3 bases not matched to a gene. The CDR3 consists of 13 residues. Germline lookup yields CDR1 SGHRS and CDR2 YFSETQ. CDR3 sequence (DNA): TGCGCCAGCAGCCCGGGGGGGAACTACGAGCAGTACTTC. Its translation is CASSPGGNYEQYF.

V usage is TRBV11-3 and J usage is TRBJ2-5; D is unresolved. Germline V gene lookup returns CDR1 SGHNT and CDR2 YENEEA. V lost 5 bases to trimming and J lost 1 base, with 14 bases between them. This CDR3 comprises 15 residues. Here the CDR3 DNA reads TGTGCCAGCAGCCGTGGCATCGGGTTCCAAGAGACCCAGTACTTC. The encoded protein is CASSRGIGFQETQYF.

The V and J genes are TRBV27 and TRBJ1-1; D might be TRBD1 (6 bases). V was trimmed by 6 bases and J by 4 bases, leaving 27 bases between them. CDR1 is MNHEY, CDR2 SMNVEV, per germline (reference sequence). The length of the CDR3 is 18 residues. This CDR3 reads CASSLLRQRKGESTEAFF. CDR3 DNA: TGTGCCAGCAGCCTCCTTCGACAGAGGAAGGGGGAGAGCACTGAAGCTTTCTTT.

CDR3 DNA: TGTGCCAGCAGCTCCATATTTAATACTGACAGGGCCTACGAGCAGTACTTC. This encodes CASSSIFNTDRAYEQYF. The chain combines TRBV11-2 with TRBJ2-7; 7 bases fit TRBD1. J gave up 2 bases and V 4 bases, and 14 bases lay outside the gene matches. The germline V gene has CDR1 SGHAT and CDR2 FQNNGV. The CDR3 is 17 residues long.

This clone was counted a single time. For the CDR3, the DNA is TGCAGCGTTGAAAAAGCGGGGGGGTCCTACGAGCAGTACTTC. Translation gives CSVEKAGGSYEQYF. The V and J genes are TRBV29-1 and TRBJ2-7; 10 nucleotides align to TRBD2. This CDR3 has 14 residues. CDR1 is SQVTM and CDR2 is ANQGSEA in the germline V gene. J was trimmed by 1 base and V by 2 bases; bases with no gene match: 2.

The sample holds a few counts of this clone. The chain combines TRBV6-5 with TRBJ1-4, with D tentatively TRBD1 (6 bases). Germline CDR1 is MNHEY and CDR2 is SVGAGI. Trimming took off 2 bases at V and 1 base at J, with 8 bases between the two ends. The CDR3 has 15 residues. This CDR3 reads CASSYVRGTNEKLFF. Here the CDR3 DNA reads TGTGCCAGCAGTTACGTCAGGGGAACTAATGAAAAACTGTTTTTT.

The rearrangement joins TRBV20-1 to TRBJ1-2; the D is unclear. The ends were cut back, 3 bases at V and 0 bases at J, with 5 bases in the middle. The CDR3 has 12 residues. The germline V gene encodes CDR1 DFQATT and CDR2 SNEGSKA (reference sequence). The CDR3, as DNA: TGCAGTGCTAGTCGAGCTAACTATGGCTACACCTTC. It encodes CSASRANYGYTF.

The gene calls are TRBV7-9 and TRBJ1-2; D ambiguous. The CDR3 is 12 amino acids. The germline V gene encodes CDR1 SEHNR and CDR2 FQNEAQ (reference sequence). The V end lost 1 base, the J end lost 6 bases, and 6 bases lay between the germline ends. The CDR3 DNA follows: TGTGCCAGCAGCTTAGGAGGAGATGGCTACACCTTC. It translates to CASSLGGDGYTF.

The table lists this clone with a count of one. The rearrangement links TRBV4-1 to TRBJ2-1, with a possible D match to TRBD1 (5 bases). V gave up 0 bases and J gave up 8 bases, with 14 bases separating them. The CDR3 runs 15 residues. Germline lookup yields CDR1 MGHRA and CDR2 YSYEKL. Here the CDR3 reads CASSQDPQGSDEQFF. In DNA form, the CDR3 reads TGCGCCAGCAGCCAAGATCCCCAGGGAAGCGATGAGCAGTTCTTC.